This T cell receptor beta chain was obtained from a study of T cell repertoires in cytomegalovirus infection. About the research overall: Both a matching HLA type and CMV infection were indicated by public TCR beta signatures.

TCRdb re-called the reads with MiXCR, one entry per CDR3 protein. The sample includes fewer than 550,000 distinct CDR3 sequences, more than 20% seen only once; the top ten take under 15%. The CDR3 spans 16 residues. CDR1 is KGHDR, CDR2 SFDVKD, per germline. Trimming took off 8 bases at V and 0 bases at J, with 16 bases between the two ends. The source is a human donor in good health (CMV status not recorded). Some clones in this sample may be carry-over from other donors' samples. The sample was PBMCs. V and J are TRBV24-1 and TRBJ2-1; D gene ambiguous. The DNA of the CDR3 is TGTGCCACCACACGGAACGCCCTGAGCTCCTACAATGAGCAGTTCTTC. Translated: CATTRNALSSYNEQFF.